This TCR beta chain was identified in a study of cytomegalovirus exposure and HLA in healthy donors. Both 60 Vbeta primers and 13 Jbeta primers went into the PCR. Generated by immunoSEQ multiplex PCR, the TCRdb table keeps only in-frame clones and is missing some. The table lists 110,000 or so clones, less than 85% of them singletons. Whole-study findings and limits: Most CMV-associated TCR beta chains appeared HLA-restricted in a later analysis.

The CDR3 is 15 amino acids. Germline values: CDR1 SGHVS, CDR2 FQNEAQ. After removal of 5 bases from V and 1 base from J, the junction contained 4 bases not matched to a gene. On this clone itself: Its antigen is as yet unknown.

Specimen: PBMCs. The clonotype originates from a man aged 50 to 59 in good health and CMV-seropositive. V and J are TRBV7-8 and TRBJ2-3; TRBD1 agrees at 9 bases. CDR3 region: CASSQDRGRTDTQYF. The CDR3 DNA follows: TGTGCCAGCAGCCAGGACAGGGGACGCACAGATACGCAGTATTTT.